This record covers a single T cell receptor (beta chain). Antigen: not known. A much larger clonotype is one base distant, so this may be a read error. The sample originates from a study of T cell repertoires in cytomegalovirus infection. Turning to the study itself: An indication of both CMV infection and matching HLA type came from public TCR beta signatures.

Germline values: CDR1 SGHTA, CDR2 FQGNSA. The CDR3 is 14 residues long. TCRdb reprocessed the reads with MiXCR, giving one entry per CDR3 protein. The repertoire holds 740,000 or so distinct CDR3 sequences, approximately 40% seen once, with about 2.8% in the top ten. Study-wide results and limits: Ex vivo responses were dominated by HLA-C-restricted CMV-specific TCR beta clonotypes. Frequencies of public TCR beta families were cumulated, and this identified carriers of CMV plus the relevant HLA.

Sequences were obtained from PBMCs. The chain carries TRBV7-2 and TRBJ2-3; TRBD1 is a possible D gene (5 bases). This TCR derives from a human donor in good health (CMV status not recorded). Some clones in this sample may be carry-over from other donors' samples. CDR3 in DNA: TGTCCCAGCAGCTGGGGCAGGGCAGCAGATACGCAGTATTTT. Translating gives CPSSWGRAADTQYF.